A selection of T cell receptor beta chains follows, all from one sample in a study of T cell repertoires in cytomegalovirus infection. MiXCR, applied by TCRdb to the reads, yields one record per CDR3 protein. This table holds approximately 750,000 distinct CDR3 sequences, 35% found once. Sequencing was carried out using PBMCs. The receptors were sampled from a human donor in good health (CMV status not recorded). Some clones in this sample may be carry-over from other donors' samples. Each CDR3 is given with its conserved first and last residue. A D gene is named only where the DNA matches it firmly. Clone size is not always given. Where it is, it says once, few, many or a class for expanded clones.

d_call clone_size v_call cdr3_length cdr3_aa
. . TRBV12-3/TRBV12-4 15 CASSLFSGKTDTQYF
. . TRBV27 16 CASRSDSTRNNQPQHF
TRBD1 . TRBV29-1 13 CSAEPDRGNEQFF
TRBD1 . TRBV10-3 15 CAISSRQGARTEAFF
. . TRBV12-3/TRBV12-4 18 CASSSRGGPYAHSYEQYF
TRBD1 few TRBV7-2 14 CASSRQGGDRIQYF
. . TRBV28 16 CASSYWDGSGANVLTF
. few TRBV6-5 17 CASSYTQRTSGANVLTF
TRBD1 . TRBV7-2 13 CAGSFNRGNEQFF
TRBD1 . TRBV29-1 12 CSVPGQGTEAFF
. . TRBV2 16 CASSSSRTTNTGELFF
TRBD1 . TRBV28 15 CASSSPGQGGETQYF
. many TRBV6-5 15 CASKRGTGYTYEQYF
TRBD1 . TRBV12-3/TRBV12-4 15 CASRPGQGAVHEQFF
. few TRBV28 15 CASSSQVTGPDTQYF
. . TRBV19 12 CASSWGGGPQHF
TRBD1 few TRBV20-1 13 CSEKTGKNTEAFF
. . TRBV5-5 12 CASSLREGELFF
. . TRBV7-9 15 CASSLTGMGPDTQYF
. few TRBV28 15 CASRPSQGSFTEAFF
. . TRBV7-9 17 CASSNPITGNSGNTIYF
. few TRBV11-1 15 CASSSSESSYNEQLF
TRBD2 . TRBV7-3 11 CASSNGLALFF
TRBD2 . TRBV14 15 CASSTTGLEYNEQFF
. . TRBV2 15 CASSAFNVMNTEAFF
TRBD1 . TRBV9 15 CASSPETGGSYEQYF
TRBD1 . TRBV29-1 12 CSVTTGVDTQYF
. . TRBV24-1 14 CATSGFGNTGELFF
. . TRBV7-2 14 CASSPRQTNYGYTF
. . TRBV27 12 CAIGANTGELFF
TRBD1 . TRBV5-1 15 CYSRGRTGKNTEAFF
. . TRBV20-1 12 CSARGDNTEDGF
. once TRBV12-5 16 CACGLALAVATGELFF
. few TRBV7-6 16 CASSVAFGRTTYEQYF
TRBD2 . TRBV6-5 16 CASSPGLAGATDTQYF
. . TRBV6-6 14 CASRTSDGTGTQYF
. . TRBV7-9 13 CASTTVGGSEQFF
TRBD1 . TRBV19 13 CASRNRGRIEAFF
TRBD1 few TRBV29-1 12 CSVVQGAYEQYF
. . TRBV7-9 15 CSSSPGQSPSTEAFF
. few TRBV11-2 15 CASSLGTRNTGELFF
TRBD1 . TRBV7-2 14 CASSKRTGGAEAFF
. few TRBV24-1 15 CATTEVRRTQETQYF
. . TRBV2 14 CASSDEGPGYGYTF
. few TRBV11-2 17 CASSEETRWGNTGELFF
. many TRBV11-2 12 CASSPAPGAQYF
. . TRBV7-9 15 CASSHSETSYNEQFF
. few TRBV15 15 CATSSPGRPIYEQYF